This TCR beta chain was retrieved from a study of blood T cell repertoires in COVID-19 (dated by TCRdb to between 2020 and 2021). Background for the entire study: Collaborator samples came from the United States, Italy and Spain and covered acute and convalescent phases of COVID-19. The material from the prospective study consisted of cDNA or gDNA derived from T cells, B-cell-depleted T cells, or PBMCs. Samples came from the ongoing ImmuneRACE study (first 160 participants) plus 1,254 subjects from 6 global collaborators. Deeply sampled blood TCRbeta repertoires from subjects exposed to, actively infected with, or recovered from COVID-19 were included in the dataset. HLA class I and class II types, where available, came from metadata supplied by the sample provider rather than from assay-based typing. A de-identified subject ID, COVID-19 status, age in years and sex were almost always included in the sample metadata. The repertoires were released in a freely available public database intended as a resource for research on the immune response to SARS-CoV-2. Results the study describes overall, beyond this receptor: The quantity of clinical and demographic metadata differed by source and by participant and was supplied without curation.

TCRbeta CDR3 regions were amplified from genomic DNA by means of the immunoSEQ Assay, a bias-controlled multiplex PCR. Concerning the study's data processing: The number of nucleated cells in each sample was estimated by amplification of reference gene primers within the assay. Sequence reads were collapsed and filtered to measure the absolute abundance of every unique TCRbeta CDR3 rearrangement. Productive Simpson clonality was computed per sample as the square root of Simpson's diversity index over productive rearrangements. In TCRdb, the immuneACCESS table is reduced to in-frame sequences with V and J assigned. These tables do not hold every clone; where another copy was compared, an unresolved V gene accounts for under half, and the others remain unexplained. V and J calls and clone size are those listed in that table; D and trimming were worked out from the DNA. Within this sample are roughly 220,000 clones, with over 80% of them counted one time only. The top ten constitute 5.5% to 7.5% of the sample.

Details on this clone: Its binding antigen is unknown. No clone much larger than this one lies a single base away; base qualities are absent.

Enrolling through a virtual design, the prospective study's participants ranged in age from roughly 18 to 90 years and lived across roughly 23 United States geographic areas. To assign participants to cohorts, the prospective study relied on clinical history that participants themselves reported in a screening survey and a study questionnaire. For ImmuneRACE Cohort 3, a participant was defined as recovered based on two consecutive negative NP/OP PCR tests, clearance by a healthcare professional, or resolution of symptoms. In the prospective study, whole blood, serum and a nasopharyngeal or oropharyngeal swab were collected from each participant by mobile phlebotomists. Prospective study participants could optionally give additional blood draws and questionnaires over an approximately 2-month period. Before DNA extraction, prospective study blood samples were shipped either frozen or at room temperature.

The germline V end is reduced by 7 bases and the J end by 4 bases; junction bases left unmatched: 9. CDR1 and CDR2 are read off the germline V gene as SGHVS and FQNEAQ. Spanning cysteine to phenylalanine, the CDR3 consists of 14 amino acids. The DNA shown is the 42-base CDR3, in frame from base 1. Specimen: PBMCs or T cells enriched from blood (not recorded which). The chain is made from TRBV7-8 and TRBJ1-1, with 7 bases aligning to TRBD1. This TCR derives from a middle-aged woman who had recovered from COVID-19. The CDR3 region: CASNLDRVVTEAFF. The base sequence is TGTGCCAGCAACCTAGACAGGGTAGTCACTGAAGCTTTCTTT.